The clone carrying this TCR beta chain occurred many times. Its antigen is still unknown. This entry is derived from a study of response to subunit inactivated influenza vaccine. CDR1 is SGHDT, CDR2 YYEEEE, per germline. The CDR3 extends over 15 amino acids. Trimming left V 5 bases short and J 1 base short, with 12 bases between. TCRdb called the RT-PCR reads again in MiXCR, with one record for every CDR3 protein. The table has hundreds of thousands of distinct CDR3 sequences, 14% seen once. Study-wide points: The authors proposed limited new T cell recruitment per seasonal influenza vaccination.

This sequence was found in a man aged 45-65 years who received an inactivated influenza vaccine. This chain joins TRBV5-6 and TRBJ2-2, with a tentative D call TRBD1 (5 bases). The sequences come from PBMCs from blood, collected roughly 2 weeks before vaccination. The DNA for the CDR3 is TGTGCCAGCAGTTTAGGACAACTGAACACCGGGGAGCTGTTTTTT. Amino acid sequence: CASSLGQLNTGELFF.